These 28 T cell receptor beta chains originate from one sample sequenced in a study of blood T cells in healthy people across ages. With a J-beta primer mix and a sample-barcoded 5' primer, a second PCR ran 7 to 11 cycles. In TCRdb, the 5' RACE reads were re-called with MiXCR into one record per CDR3 protein. The sample comprises about 650,000 distinct CDR3 sequences, approximately 52% of which are singletons, and 13% rests with the top ten. Specimen: blood. The receptors come from an elderly woman in good health.

Notes on this clonotype: Germline is not matched at one junction end, which may reflect a read error. V gene TRBV7-3 combines with J gene TRBJ2-1; 9 nucleotides match TRBD2. From germline, CDR1 is SGHTA and CDR2 FQGTGA. The CDR3 runs 15 residues. CDR3 in amino acids: CASSFEREAYNEQLF. In nucleotides, the CDR3 is TGTGCCAGCAGCTTCGAGCGGGAGGCCTACAATGAGCAGTTATTC.

This clonotype was counted at least ten times. The rearrangement uses TRBV29-1 and TRBJ1-2, with D unclear. The length of the CDR3 is 11 residues. Trimming stripped 4 bases from V and 5 bases from J, with 8 bases between. From germline, CDR1 is SQVTM and CDR2 ANQGSEA. In nucleotides, the CDR3 is TGCAGCGTTGGCCGGGGTTATGGCTACACCTTC. Amino acid sequence: CSVGRGYGYTF.

This rearrangement joins TRBV7-2 to TRBJ2-2, with 14 bases aligning to TRBD2. V shed 3 bases and J 0 bases; nucleotides not matched to a gene: 6. Germline CDR1 and CDR2: SGHTA and FQGNSA. This CDR3 has 19 amino acids. The chain's CDR3 is CASSFGLAGGPTNTGELFF. In nucleotides, the CDR3 is TGTGCCAGCAGCTTTGGACTAGCGGGGGGCCCAACGAACACCGGGGAGCTGTTTTTT.

This clonotype showed up just a few times. CDR3 sequence reads: CASSPAQRGGSYNEQYF. The CDR3 nucleotides read TGCGCCAGCAGCCCAGCACAGCGGGGAGGCTCCTACAATGAGCAGTACTTC. J is TRBJ2-1 and V is TRBV5-1, with TRBD2 matching 7 bases. The last part of the DNA fits TRBJ2-7 better; the J call may be wrong. Germline assignment: CDR1 SGHRS and CDR2 YFSETQ. The CDR3 runs 17 residues.

In this sample, this clonotype turned up many times. The gene calls are TRBV6-6 and TRBJ2-7, with 10 bases identical to TRBD1. Germline V gene data show CDR1 as MNHNY and CDR2 as SVGAGI (reference sequence). V shed 0 bases, J shed 2 bases, and the junction held 1 base outside the gene matches. This CDR3 is built from 15 residues. In DNA form, the CDR3 reads TGTGCCAGCAGTTACTCGGACAGGGGGACCTACGAGCAGTACTTC. Amino acid sequence: CASSYSDRGTYEQYF.

The chain links TRBV7-7 to TRBJ2-5; 7 bases agree with TRBD2. V trimming: 1 base; J trimming: 2 bases; junction bases outside the gene matches: 4. This CDR3 is 15 amino acids long. Germline loops: CDR1 SSHAT, CDR2 FNYEAQ (reference sequence). The CDR3: CASSLVRGSQETQYF. CDR3 nucleotides: TGTGCCAGCAGCTTAGTGCGGGGGAGTCAAGAGACCCAGTACTTC.

The chain has TRBV11-2 and TRBJ2-5, with 7 nucleotides matching TRBD2. After removal of 5 bases from V and 3 bases from J, the junction contained 12 bases not matched to a gene. Germline V gene lookup returns CDR1 SGHAT and CDR2 FQNNGV. The CDR3 has 16 residues. The CDR3 sequence: CASSHWASGDKETQYF. DNA for the CDR3: TGTGCCAGCAGCCATTGGGCTAGCGGAGATAAAGAGACCCAGTACTTC.

This chain uses TRBV7-9 with TRBJ2-3, with 13 bases identical to TRBD2. Per the germline V gene, CDR1 is SEHNR and CDR2 is FQNEAQ (reference sequence). The CDR3 totals 16 residues. V dropped 5 bases and J dropped 4; count of bases not matched to a gene: 6. This CDR3 reads CASSPRTSGSSDTQYF. The CDR3 region has the DNA TGTGCCAGCAGCCCCCGGACTAGCGGGAGCTCAGATACGCAGTATTTT.

Details on this clonotype: A much larger clonotype is one base distant, so this may be a read error. This chain joins TRBV20-1 and TRBJ2-3; TRBD2 aligns across 7 bases. The CDR3 length is 14 residues. The germline V gene has CDR1 DFQATT and CDR2 SNEGSKA (reference sequence). CDR3 residues: CSANSGRGTDTRYF. The CDR3 DNA reads TGCAGTGCGAACTCGGGGAGGGGCACAGATACGCGGTATTTT.

This clonotype appeared a few times. The chain recombines TRBV7-3 with TRBJ2-1, with D perhaps being TRBD1 or TRBD2 (6 bases each). The germline V and J ends were trimmed by 5 bases and 0 bases, with 17 bases remaining between them. The V gene's germline CDR1 is SGHTA and CDR2 FQGTGA. This CDR3 comprises 17 residues. The CDR3 loop is CASSLTGGLGSYNEQFF. CDR3 coding DNA: TGTGCCAGCAGCCTGACTGGGGGGCTCGGCTCCTACAATGAGCAGTTCTTC.

The rearrangement uses TRBV7-9 and TRBJ2-5; D perhaps matches TRBD2 (5 bases). The V and J ends lost 0 bases and 11 bases respectively, with 19 bases between them. The CDR3 has 15 residues. Germline lookup yields CDR1 SEHNR and CDR2 FQNEAQ (reference sequence). The CDR3: CASSLAGWRYNEQYF. CDR3 nucleotide sequence: TGTGCCAGCAGCTTAGCAGGGTGGAGGTACAATGAGCAGTACTTC.

In its sample, this clonotype was seen many times. J is TRBJ2-3 and V is TRBV27, with D perhaps matching TRBD1 or TRBD2 (5 bases each). V lost 7 bases, J lost 1 base, and 12 bases lay in between. Germline assignment: CDR1 MNHEY and CDR2 SMNVEV (reference sequence). The CDR3 is 14 amino acids. CDR3 protein: CASTRRGGTDTQYF. In DNA form, the CDR3 reads TGTGCCAGCACAAGGAGAGGGGGCACAGATACGCAGTATTTT.

This clonotype has at least ten counts. The chain joins TRBV7-9 to TRBJ2-2, with a tentative D call TRBD2 (6 bases). The germline V gene encodes CDR1 SEHNR and CDR2 FQNEAQ (reference sequence). The CDR3 consists of 16 residues. V dropped 6 bases and J dropped 4 bases, with 18 bases sitting between them. CDR3 loop: CASRTQTGGLTGELFF. CDR3 nucleotide sequence: TGTGCCAGCAGAACCCAAACCGGGGGTCTCACCGGGGAGCTGTTTTTT.

J is TRBJ2-1 and V is TRBV20-1; TRBD2 aligns across 10 bases. The junction had 13 bases not matched to a gene; V was cut back by 3 bases and J by 8 bases. The germline gives CDR1 DFQATT, CDR2 SNEGSKA (reference sequence). The CDR3 length is 16 residues. CDR3 DNA sequence: TGCAGTGCTAGCCCGAGTCCGGGACTAGCGAGGTATGAGCAGTTCTTC. Its protein is CSASPSPGLARYEQFF.

The CDR3, as DNA: TGTGCCATCGGGACTAGCGGAATCACAGATACGCAGTATTTT. Translated: CAIGTSGITDTQYF. V and J are TRBV10-3 and TRBJ2-3; 11 positions match TRBD2. Germline CDR1 and CDR2: ENHRY and SYGVKD. The CDR3 is 14 amino acids. With 8 bases clipped from V and 2 bases from J, the junction kept 3 bases outside the gene matches.

This clonotype came up many times. This chain's CDR3 is CASSPGGQVSFEQFF. CDR3 DNA: TGCGCCAGCAGTCCGGGGGGCCAGGTTAGTTTTGAGCAGTTCTTC. The chain joins TRBV5-1 to TRBJ2-1, with a possible D match to TRBD2 (7 bases). V shed 5 bases and J shed 9 bases, with 21 bases lying between them. The germline gives CDR1 SGHRS, CDR2 YFSETQ. The CDR3 contains 15 residues.

This clonotype was detected only a few times. V is TRBV2 and J is TRBJ2-5, with a tentative D call TRBD2 (6 bases). The CDR3 contains 14 residues. Trimming removed 3 bases from V and 1 base from J, with 9 bases in between. Germline V gives CDR1 SNHLY, CDR2 FYNNEI. The CDR3 reads CASSELAIQETQYF. The DNA for the CDR3 is TGTGCCAGCAGTGAGCTAGCGATCCAAGAGACCCAGTACTTC.

The rearrangement uses TRBV28 and TRBJ1-5, with D possibly TRBD1 on 6 matching bases. The CDR3 runs 12 residues. Trimming took off 7 bases at V and 5 bases at J, with 9 bases between the two ends. CDR1 and CDR2 from the germline V gene are MDHEN and SYDVKM. In DNA form, the CDR3 reads TGTGCCAGCATTGGGACATATCAGCCCCAGCATTTT. Translation gives CASIGTYQPQHF.

This clonotype was seen a handful of times. This rearrangement joins TRBV20-1 to TRBJ2-3; D may be TRBD2 (6 bases). Germline CDR1 DFQATT, CDR2 SNEGSKA (reference sequence). V lost 0 bases, J lost 6 bases, and 16 bases lay in between. The CDR3 totals 15 residues. CDR3 residues: CSARDHGTSPDTQYF. CDR3 in DNA: TGCAGTGCTAGAGATCACGGGACTTCCCCCGATACGCAGTATTTT.

This chain uses TRBV28 with TRBJ2-2, with D tentatively TRBD1 (5 bases). Trimming shortened V by 8 bases and J by 1 base, and 14 bases separated the two germline ends. The CDR3 length is 15 residues. Germline lookup yields CDR1 MDHEN and CDR2 SYDVKM. The CDR3 bases are TGTGCCAGCGGACATTCGCCAGGGAACACCGGGGAGCTGTTTTTT. Translated: CASGHSPGNTGELFF.

This clonotype was seen just once. The chain employs TRBV5-1 and TRBJ2-3, with 13 positions matching TRBD2. The length of the CDR3 is 17 residues. V lost 4 bases and J lost 2; bases outside the gene matches: 7. CDR1 SGHRS and CDR2 YFSETQ come from the germline V gene. The chain's CDR3 is CASSHRTSGGVTDTQYF. CDR3 DNA sequence: TGCGCCAGCAGCCACCGGACTAGCGGGGGAGTCACAGATACGCAGTATTTT.

The chain recombines TRBV4-2 with TRBJ2-4; D possibly corresponds to TRBD2 (5 bases). V lost 0 bases, J lost 8 bases, and 14 bases lay in between. Germline CDR1 LGHNA, CDR2 YNFKEQ. This CDR3 has 15 amino acids. CDR3 residues: CASSQDTRAQDIQYF. The CDR3 bases are TGTGCCAGCAGCCAAGATACGAGGGCGCAGGACATTCAGTACTTC.

The gene calls are TRBV25-1 and TRBJ1-2; TRBD1 might be the D (5 bases). CDR3 length: 12 amino acids. V gave up 4 bases and J gave up 6 bases, with 9 bases separating them. CDR1 is MGHDK and CDR2 is SYGVNS in the germline V gene. Written as DNA, the CDR3 is TGTGCCAGCAGTGCAGGGTTCAATGGCTACACCTTC. Amino acids: CASSAGFNGYTF.

This rearrangement joins TRBV7-6 to TRBJ2-2, with D hard to call. V shed 2 bases and J shed 1 base, with 8 bases lying between them. CDR1 and CDR2 (germline): SGHVS, FNYEAQ. The CDR3 sequence is 15 residues long. CDR3 in DNA: TGTGCCAGCAGCTTATTTGGCAGGAACACCGGGGAGCTGTTTTTT. It translates to CASSLFGRNTGELFF. The entire variable domain, with the rest obtained from reference TRBV7-6 and TRBJ2-2, is as follows: GAGVSQSPRYKVTKRGQDVALRCDPISGHVSLYWYRQALGQGPEFLTYFNYEAQQDKSGLPNDRFSAERPEGSISTLTIQRTEQRDSAMYRCASSLFGRNTGELFFGEGSRLTVL.

The chain combines TRBV27 with TRBJ2-1, with D possibly being TRBD2 (7 bases). The length of the CDR3 is 15 residues. Trimming removed 5 bases from V and 9 bases from J, with 20 bases in between. Germline CDR1 is MNHEY and CDR2 is SMNVEV (reference sequence). The DNA of the CDR3 is TGTGCCAGCAGTCCCCGAGGGGGAGGGGGTAGTGAGCAGTTCTTC. Translating gives CASSPRGGGGSEQFF.

This clonotype was detected ten times or more. The V call is TRBV9, the J call TRBJ2-1; D gene unclear. The germline V gene has CDR1 SGDLS and CDR2 YYNGEE. V gave up 4 bases and J gave up 8 bases, with 13 bases separating them. The CDR3 is 13 residues long. CDR3 in DNA: TGTGCCAGCAGCCCTCAGTATGGGGATGAGCAGTTCTTC. It yields the protein CASSPQYGDEQFF.

This clonotype was found a few times. This chain links TRBV4-1 with TRBJ1-1, with 9 nucleotides matching TRBD1. CDR1 and CDR2 from the germline V gene are MGHRA and YSYEKL. The CDR3 length is 17 residues. The V gene end was trimmed by 5 bases and the J gene end by 1 base; junction bases not matched to a gene: 11. The CDR3 bases are TGCGCCAGCAGCACAAGAGGGATGGGACAGGGGAACACTGAAGCTTTCTTT. Its protein product is CASSTRGMGQGNTEAFF.

This clonotype occurred many times. One junction end disagrees with the germline gene, perhaps due to a read error. This sequence joins TRBV5-1 and TRBJ2-3, with 7 bases lining up with TRBD1. CDR3 length equals 15 residues. Germline V gene sequence: CDR1 SGHRS, CDR2 YFSETQ. The CDR3 is CASSPGTASTDTQYF. The CDR3, as DNA: TGTGCCAGCAGCCCCGGGACAGCCAGCACAGATACGCAGTATTTT.